This T cell receptor beta chain was captured in a study of blood T cells in healthy people across ages. This clonotype came up a few times. The CDR3 length is 13 residues. Trimming at V came to 8 bases and at J to 4 bases, leaving 6 bases not matched to a gene. Looked up from germline, CDR1 is DFQATT and CDR2 is SNEGSKA (reference sequence). A second 7 to 11 cycle PCR used barcoded and J-beta primers. TCRdb called the 5' RACE reads again in MiXCR, with one record for every CDR3 protein. Here the sample spans 800,000 to 950,000 distinct CDR3 sequences, just under 30% being singletons. Drawing of peripheral blood yielded about 9.8 milliliters from each donor. These data also formed part of another study, on T cells of mothers and their children. That paper states: The people who donated were a few healthy Caucasian mothers and their six children. Related mother-child pairs shared slightly more overlap than unrelated pairs, but the difference was non-significant.

This TCR was recovered from a woman aged 40 to 50 in good health. Sequencing was carried out using blood. The V and J genes are TRBV20-1 and TRBJ2-7; 12 bases map to TRBD1. CDR3 amino acids: CSIRDRGLYEQYF. The CDR3 DNA follows: TGCAGTATCCGGGACAGGGGGCTGTACGAGCAGTACTTC.